The rows below give T cell receptor beta chains drawn from one sample of a study of CD8+CD57+ T cells in acquired aplastic anemia. One entry per CDR3 protein, called by TCRdb with MiXCR from the reads. The sample yields about 180,000 distinct CDR3 sequences, about half seen once. The sample was sorted CD4+, CD8+, or CD8+CD57+ T cells (not recorded which) from PBMCs. The receptors stem from a human donor in good health. Both conserved end residues are part of each CDR3. The D gene is left open where the match is weak. Some rows have no size entry. The others give once, few or many, or a class for an expanded clone.

j_gene,abundance,d_gene,v_gene,CDR3aa,CDR3nt
TRBJ2-5,few,.,TRBV20-1,CSAPGTFQETQYF,TGCAGTGCACCCGGGACATTTCAAGAGACCCAGTACTTC
TRBJ1-5,few,.,TRBV7-3,CASSLSHSQPQHF,TGTGCCAGCAGCTTATCTCATAGTCAGCCCCAGCATTTT
TRBJ1-2,once,.,TRBV9,CASSVTGWQGYTF,TGTGCCAGCAGCGTAACAGGGTGGCAAGGCTACACCTTC
TRBJ1-6,.,.,TRBV7-6,CASSQRQSGDSPLRF,TGTGCCAGCAGCCAAAGACAGTCAGGGGATTCACCCCTCCGCTTT
TRBJ2-2,.,.,TRBV27,CASSFGQDYTGELFF,TGTGCCAGCAGTTTCGGGCAGGACTACACCGGGGAGCTGTTTTTT
TRBJ2-3,.,TRBD2,TRBV11-1,CASKLAGGLPDTQYF,TGTGCCAGCAAACTAGCGGGGGGGCTGCCAGATACGCAGTATTTT
TRBJ1-2,once,.,TRBV24-1,CASSHRWNYGYTF,TGTGCCAGCAGTCACCGGTGGAACTATGGCTACACCTTC
TRBJ2-5,.,TRBD1,TRBV29-1,CSLVTGEETQYF,TGCAGCTTAGTAACAGGGGAAGAGACCCAGTACTTC
TRBJ2-1,many,.,TRBV20-1,CSARSGEGQSYNEQFF,TGCAGTGCTAGGTCAGGAGAGGGCCAATCCTACAATGAGCAGTTCTTC
TRBJ1-1,many,.,TRBV9,CASSVAGEGVEAFF,TGTGCCAGCAGCGTAGCTGGAGAGGGGGTTGAAGCTTTCTTT
TRBJ2-7,.,.,TRBV5-1,CASSTPGRSDPEQYF,TGCGCCAGCAGCACCCCGGGTAGGAGCGATCCCGAGCAGTACTTC
TRBJ2-2,.,TRBD1,TRBV6-1,CASSGGQEAGELFF,TGTGCCAGCAGTGGGGGACAGGAGGCCGGGGAGCTGTTTTTT
TRBJ1-1,.,.,TRBV24-1,CASRPKGTYTEAFF,TGTGCCTCCAGACCGAAGGGTACTTACACTGAAGCTTTCTTT
TRBJ2-7,many,.,TRBV6-1,CASSVGEGSSYEQYF,TGTGCCAGCAGTGTCGGCGAGGGGAGCTCCTACGAGCAGTACTTC
TRBJ1-1,.,.,TRBV20-1,CSAREGTTIEAFF,TGCAGTGCTAGAGAGGGAACTACGATCGAAGCTTTCTTT
TRBJ2-7,few,TRBD1,TRBV20-1,CSARPADRALYEQYF,TGCAGTGCTAGACCCGCCGACAGGGCCCTCTACGAGCAGTACTTC
TRBJ1-3,.,.,TRBV20-1,CSARPVSGNTIYF,TGCAGTGCTAGACCAGTCTCTGGAAACACCATATATTTT
TRBJ2-5,many,TRBD2,TRBV20-1,CSARRSSGRRETQYF,TGCAGTGCTAGAAGGTCTAGCGGGAGGAGGGAGACCCAGTACTTC
TRBJ1-2,few,.,TRBV30,CAWVRTDGFTYGYTF,TGTGCCTGGGTGAGAACGGACGGATTTACCTATGGCTACACCTTC
TRBJ2-7,.,.,TRBV29-1,CSVEQGSDEQYF,TGCAGCGTTGAACAGGGGAGCGACGAGCAGTACTTC
TRBJ2-1,many,.,TRBV5-6,CASSPLDSNNEQFF,TGTGCCAGCAGCCCTTTAGACTCAAACAATGAGCAGTTCTTC
TRBJ2-2,few,.,TRBV4-2,CASSQGRGGGVRSTGELFF,TGTGCCAGCAGCCAGGGGAGGGGAGGGGGCGTTCGTAGCACCGGGGAGCTGTTTTTT
TRBJ1-1,.,.,TRBV20-1,CSARAGTDEAFF,TGCAGTGCTAGGGCCGGGACGGATGAAGCTTTCTTT
TRBJ1-4,.,.,TRBV30,CAWTQGRQSNEKLFF,TGTGCCTGGACCCAAGGGAGACAGTCTAATGAAAAACTGTTTTTT
TRBJ2-7,many,.,TRBV4-2,CASSLNRDHFHF,TGTGCCAGCAGCCTTAACCGGGACCACTTTCACTTC
TRBJ2-1,few,.,TRBV28,CASSPYVGGYNEQFF,TGTGCCAGCAGTCCTTACGTAGGGGGATACAATGAGCAGTTCTTC
TRBJ1-5,many,.,TRBV20-1,CSARDSRTAGQPQHF,TGCAGTGCTAGAGATTCCAGGACAGCGGGACAGCCCCAGCATTTT
TRBJ2-7,.,TRBD2,TRBV28,CASSLRTSGTSHEQYF,TGTGCCAGCAGTCTTCGGACTAGCGGGACTTCCCACGAGCAGTACTTC
TRBJ2-1,many,TRBD1,TRBV11-2,CASSLDRGQGLFF,TGTGCCAGCAGCTTAGATAGGGGACAGGGCCTGTTCTTC